Listed here are 31 T cell receptor beta chains from one sample, sequenced in a study of shared clonotypes between healthy human individuals. Only in-frame clones appear in the TCRdb table, and some are missing; sequencing was by immunoSEQ multiplex PCR. The repertoire holds about 380,000 clones, approximately 97% seen once, with about 0.32% in the top ten. The source material was memory CD8+ T cells sorted from blood. This sample's subset: CD45RO+ cells pooled with CCR7-negative TemRA cells. The receptors shown here come from a man between 25 and 39 years old in good health.

V usage is TRBV6-5 and J usage is TRBJ2-3, with no clear D. Germline V lookup: CDR1 MNHEY, CDR2 SVGAGI. Trimming shortened V by 6 bases and J by 6 bases, and 13 bases separated the two germline ends. The CDR3 contains 13 residues. CDR3 bases: TGTGCCAGCAGGCCTAGTTTGGGGGATACGCAGTATTTT. Residues: CASRPSLGDTQYF.

The rearrangement links TRBV5-4 to TRBJ2-5; 7 nucleotides align to TRBD1. V trimming: 2 bases; J trimming: 0 bases; junction bases outside the gene matches: 1. Germline-derived CDR1 and CDR2 are SGHNT and YYREEE (reference sequence). This CDR3 region has 14 residues. The CDR3 loop is CASSFQGDQETQYF. CDR3 DNA sequence: TGTGCCAGCAGCTTCCAGGGGGACCAAGAGACCCAGTACTTC.

Only one count was recorded for this clone. The chain uses TRBV27 and TRBJ1-1, with 8 nucleotides matching TRBD1. The V and J ends lost 7 bases and 4 bases, in that order; junction bases with no gene match: 8. This CDR3 comprises 14 residues. CDR1 and CDR2 (germline): MNHEY, SMNVEV (reference sequence). The CDR3 nucleotides read TGTGCCAGCACCAGGACAGGGAGAGGCACTGAAGCTTTCTTT. Protein sequence: CASTRTGRGTEAFF.

The chain combines TRBV28 with TRBJ2-2; D remains ambiguous. Trimming stripped 6 bases from V and 4 bases from J, with 6 bases between. Germline V gives CDR1 MDHEN, CDR2 SYDVKM. The CDR3 totals 12 residues. The CDR3 sequence is CASRVFTGELFF. CDR3 DNA: TGTGCCAGCAGGGTGTTCACCGGGGAGCTGTTTTTT.

This rearrangement joins TRBV6-1 to TRBJ2-1; 7 bases match TRBD2. The V and J ends lost 11 bases and 4 bases, in that order; junction bases with no gene match: 11. The CDR3 is made up of 14 amino acids. Germline V gene data show CDR1 as MNHNS and CDR2 as SASEGT. The CDR3 DNA follows: TGTGCCTCGAGGGCGACTAGCTCGTACAATGAGCAGTTCTTC. Amino acids: CASRATSSYNEQFF.

The chain couples TRBV27 to TRBJ2-7, with TRBD1 matching 7 bases. CDR3 length equals 15 residues. Germline CDR1 MNHEY, CDR2 SMNVEV (reference sequence). Trimming took 3 bases from V and 2 from J; bases not matched to a gene: 7. In DNA, the CDR3 is TGTGCCAGCAGTTTGTTCGGGACAGTTGCCTACGAGCAGTACTTC. Residues: CASSLFGTVAYEQYF.

The chain carries TRBV6-4 and TRBJ2-1, with D perhaps TRBD2 (5 bases). This CDR3 is built from 17 residues. Trimming cost V 2 bases and J 0 bases, with 14 bases left between them. Germline V CDR1 and CDR2: MRHNA, SNTAGT. The CDR3 DNA is TGTGCCAGCAGTGACGTGAGGACTGATAGCTCCTACAATGAGCAGTTCTTC. Its protein product is CASSDVRTDSSYNEQFF.

The DNA for the CDR3 is TGTGCCAGCAGCATGGGGCGGGATACGCAGTATTTT. It encodes CASSMGRDTQYF. The chain joins TRBV6-5 to TRBJ2-3, with a tentative D call TRBD1 (5 bases). Germline V gene lookup returns CDR1 MNHEY and CDR2 SVGAGI. There are 12 residues in the CDR3. V lost 6 bases, J lost 6 bases, and 10 bases lay in between.

The chain combines TRBV30 with TRBJ2-5, with 7 bases that match TRBD1. This CDR3 region has 13 residues. Germline CDR1 reads GTSNPN; CDR2 reads SVGIG (reference sequence). The trim removed 4 bases at V and 2 bases at J, leaving 4 bases unmatched. For the CDR3, the DNA is TGTGCCTGGAACCTGGGACAGCAAGAGACCCAGTACTTC. Translated: CAWNLGQQETQYF.

The chain recombines TRBV2 with TRBJ2-7; D is possibly TRBD2 (5 bases). The germline gives CDR1 SNHLY, CDR2 FYNNEI. The V and J ends lost 5 bases and 6 bases respectively, with 11 bases between them. CDR3 length: 12 residues. The CDR3 region is CASSILGIEQYF. CDR3 in DNA: TGTGCCAGCAGTATACTAGGCATCGAGCAGTACTTC.

V and J are TRBV6-1 and TRBJ2-7; D uncertain. The CDR3 is 10 amino acids. Germline-derived CDR1 and CDR2 are MNHNS and SASEGT. V shed 3 bases and J shed 3 bases, with 0 bases lying between them. CDR3 nucleotide sequence: TGTGCCAGCAGTGACTACGAGCAGTACTTC. Protein sequence: CASSDYEQYF.

This chain links TRBV5-6 with TRBJ2-5; the match to TRBD1 covers 10 bases. The junction had 3 bases not matched to a gene; V was cut back by 4 bases and J by 3 bases. The CDR3 covers 14 residues. CDR1 is SGHDT and CDR2 is YYEEEE in the germline V gene. The DNA for the CDR3 is TGTGCCAGCAGCCGCGGGACAGGGGAAGAGACCCAGTACTTC. It is translated as CASSRGTGEETQYF. The full variable domain, completed using reference TRBV5-6 and TRBJ2-5, is DAGVTQSPTHLIKTRGQQVTLRCSPKSGHDTVSWYQQALGQGPQFIFQYYEEEERQRGNFPDRFSGHQFPNYSSELNVNALLLGDSALYLCASSRGTGEETQYFGPGTRLLVL.

The V gene is TRBV28, the J gene TRBJ2-7; D is tentatively TRBD1 or TRBD2 (7 bases each). The germline gives CDR1 MDHEN, CDR2 SYDVKM. The CDR3 is 15 amino acids. The V end lost 5 bases, the J end lost 0 bases, and 14 bases lay between the germline ends. CDR3 residues: CASSRAGGDSYEQYF. CDR3 DNA: TGTGCCAGCAGTCGAGCAGGGGGGGACTCCTACGAGCAGTACTTC.

This clone appeared once. The chain has TRBV30 and TRBJ1-1, with D possibly being TRBD1 (6 bases). Trimming left V 0 bases short and J 4 bases short, with 9 bases between. The germline V gene encodes CDR1 GTSNPN and CDR2 SVGIG (reference sequence). This CDR3 has 13 amino acids. This CDR3 reads CAWSVPGATEAFF. DNA of the CDR3: TGTGCCTGGAGTGTACCAGGGGCCACTGAAGCTTTCTTT.

This sequence joins TRBV6-6 and TRBJ2-3, with 9 positions matching TRBD2. J gave up 5 bases and V 6 bases, and 12 bases lay outside the gene matches. The CDR3 consists of 16 residues. The germline gives CDR1 MNHNY, CDR2 SVGAGI (reference sequence). CDR3 sequence reads: CASSPSSGTELDTQYF. CDR3 coding DNA: TGTGCCAGCAGCCCCTCTAGCGGGACGGAGTTAGATACGCAGTATTTT.

The chain links TRBV7-3 to TRBJ2-5, with 9 bases matching TRBD1. Germline CDR1 reads SGHTA; CDR2 reads FQGTGA. Germline trimming cut 0 bases from V and 4 bases from J; bases unmatched to any gene: 3. The CDR3 sequence is 15 residues long. The CDR3 spells CASSLTQGARETQYF. The CDR3 nucleotides are TGTGCCAGCAGCTTAACACAGGGGGCCCGAGAGACCCAGTACTTC. The full variable domain, completed using reference TRBV7-3 and TRBJ2-5, is GAGVSQTPSNKVTEKGKYVELRCDPISGHTALYWYRQSLGQGPEFLIYFQGTGAADDSGLPNDRFFAVRPEGSVSTLKIQRTERGDSAVYLCASSLTQGARETQYFGPGTRLLVL.

This clone was seen just once. V is TRBV19 and J is TRBJ1-2, with D uncertain. CDR1 is LNHDA, CDR2 SQIVND, per germline (reference sequence). There are 14 residues in the CDR3. The V end was cut by 7 bases, the J end by 4 bases, with 16 bases between. CDR3 sequence (DNA): TGTGCCAGTACGGGTAGAGGTATAATCTATGGCTACACCTTC. It specifies CASTGRGIIYGYTF.

This chain connects TRBV28 to TRBJ2-1; D remains ambiguous. Per the germline V gene, CDR1 is MDHEN and CDR2 is SYDVKM. There are 15 residues in the CDR3. V lost 1 base, J lost 6 bases, and 13 bases lay in between. This CDR3 is CASSLSARDFNEQFF. The CDR3 bases are TGTGCCAGCAGTTTATCAGCCCGAGACTTCAATGAGCAGTTCTTC.

The chain joins TRBV6-1 to TRBJ2-4; either TRBD1 or TRBD2 may supply D (6 bases each). The CDR3 has 14 residues. V was cut by 8 bases and J by 7 bases, with 18 bases left in between. Germline loops: CDR1 MNHNS, CDR2 SASEGT. CDR3 region: CASRPGGLTNIQYF. The CDR3 DNA sequence: TGTGCCAGCCGACCTGGGGGGCTCACTAACATTCAGTACTTC.

The chain recombines TRBV10-3 with TRBJ2-1; TRBD2 aligns across 8 bases. Trimming cost V 4 bases and J 8 bases; bases outside gene matches: 13. Germline V CDR1 and CDR2: ENHRY, SYGVKD. CDR3 length: 16 residues. The CDR3 loop reads CAISGNKRESVHEQFF. CDR3 bases: TGTGCCATCAGTGGGAACAAGCGGGAGTCGGTTCATGAGCAGTTCTTC.

The rearrangement links TRBV11-1 to TRBJ2-3; D is ambiguous. Germline CDR1 is SGHAT and CDR2 is FQDESV (reference sequence). CDR3 length: 13 residues. Trimming cost V 4 bases and J 4 bases, with 9 bases left between them. As DNA, the CDR3 is TGTGCCAGCAGCTCCGGACCGGCAGATACGCAGTATTTT. Translated, it gives CASSSGPADTQYF.

This sequence joins TRBV15 and TRBJ2-7, with TRBD2 matching 8 bases. V was pared by 0 bases and J by 2 bases, with 6 bases of the junction left unmatched. CDR3 length: 16 amino acids. The germline CDR1 and CDR2 sequences are LNHNV and YYDKDF (reference sequence). CDR3 residues: CATSRDRAGGPYEQYF. CDR3 nucleotides: TGTGCCACCAGCAGAGATAGGGCGGGAGGCCCCTACGAGCAGTACTTC.

The chain links TRBV5-5 to TRBJ2-2; D gene uncertain. The CDR3 consists of 16 residues. The germline V gene has CDR1 SGHKS and CDR2 YYEKEE (reference sequence). Trimming stripped 1 base from V and 0 bases from J, with 10 bases between. The CDR3 coding sequence is TGTGCCAGCAGCTTGAAACTGGACCCGAACACCGGGGAGCTGTTTTTT. Protein product: CASSLKLDPNTGELFF.

Details on this clone: This sample also contains other DNA sequences that code for the same CDR3. The rearrangement joins TRBV6-1 to TRBJ1-1; D gene unclear. Per germline, CDR1 MNHNS and CDR2 SASEGT. The length of the CDR3 is 13 residues. Trimming took 1 base from V and 0 from J, leaving 3 bases between them. The CDR3 DNA is TGTGCCAGCAGTGAAGGGCTGAACACTGAAGCTTTCTTT. Its translation: CASSEGLNTEAFF.

This rearrangement joins TRBV28 to TRBJ2-4; tentatively, D is TRBD1 (5 bases). The CDR3 runs 14 residues. Between the trimmed V and J ends, which lost 7 bases and 0 bases, there was a span of 10 bases. The germline V gene has CDR1 MDHEN and CDR2 SYDVKM. CDR3 DNA: TGTGCCAGCACCAAGCAGGGAGCCAAAAACATTCAGTACTTC. Translating it yields CASTKQGAKNIQYF.

The chain joins TRBV4-1 to TRBJ1-2; D call uncertain. CDR1 is MGHRA, CDR2 YSYEKL, per germline. Trimming took 0 bases from V and 0 from J, leaving 11 bases between them. CDR3 length equals 16 residues. The CDR3 region is CASSQDELLANYGYTF. CDR3 nucleotide sequence: TGCGCCAGCAGCCAAGACGAACTGTTAGCTAACTATGGCTACACCTTC.

The table lists this clone with a count of one. The chain is built from TRBV28 and TRBJ2-7; D ambiguous. Trimming left V 4 bases short and J 1 base short, with 8 bases between. Germline V gene lookup returns CDR1 MDHEN and CDR2 SYDVKM. There are 13 residues in the CDR3. CDR3 residues: CASSSPRSYEQYF. Written as DNA, the CDR3 is TGTGCCAGCAGTTCCCCCAGATCCTACGAGCAGTACTTC.

The chain recombines TRBV30 with TRBJ1-5; 12 bases agree with TRBD1. V was clipped by 1 base and J by 5 bases; unmatched bases: 9. There are 17 residues in the CDR3. Germline-derived CDR1 and CDR2 are GTSNPN and SVGIG (reference sequence). The CDR3 here is CAWSGDRGRGGHQPQHF. CDR3 nucleotides: TGTGCCTGGAGTGGGGACAGGGGGCGCGGTGGGCATCAGCCCCAGCATTTT. The variable domain in full, completed from reference TRBV30 and TRBJ1-5, reads SQTIHQWPATLVQPVGSPLSLECTVEGTSNPNLYWYRQAAGRGLQLLFYSVGIGQISSEVPQNLSASRPQDRQFILSSKKLLLSDSGFYLCAWSGDRGRGGHQPQHFGDGTRLSIL.

This rearrangement joins TRBV19 to TRBJ2-3, with 7 bases matching TRBD1. Germline V gives CDR1 LNHDA, CDR2 SQIVND (reference sequence). V dropped 9 bases and J dropped 5; count of bases not matched to a gene: 8. The CDR3 loop spans 13 amino acids. The CDR3 bases are TGTGCCAGCAGCTACTACAGGGGAGATACGCAGTATTTT. This gives the protein CASSYYRGDTQYF.

This clone is a singleton in its sample. This chain connects TRBV6-1 to TRBJ2-1; 15 bases align to TRBD2. CDR3 size: 14 residues. V lost 8 bases and J lost 12; bases outside the gene matches: 8. Germline loops: CDR1 MNHNS, CDR2 SASEGT. The CDR3 loop is CASSGLAGGRMQFF. CDR3 nucleotide sequence: TGTGCCAGCTCGGGACTAGCGGGAGGTAGAATGCAGTTCTTC.

The gene calls are TRBV11-2 and TRBJ2-1, with D perhaps TRBD1 (5 bases). The germline CDR1 and CDR2 sequences are SGHAT and FQNNGV. The CDR3 is 13 amino acids. V shed 2 bases and J shed 6 bases, with 8 bases lying between them. This chain's CDR3 is CASSLSRVNEQFF. In DNA, the CDR3 is TGTGCCAGCAGCTTAAGCAGGGTCAATGAGCAGTTCTTC.